Below are 8 T cell receptor beta chains sequenced from a single sample in a study of blood T cells in healthy people across ages. The use of a sample-barcoded 5' primer and a J-beta primer mix characterized a second PCR of about 7 to 12 cycles. MiXCR was run by TCRdb on the 5' RACE reads, yielding one entry per CDR3 protein. In the table there are 790,000 or so distinct CDR3 sequences, 35% to 60% of which are singletons. Sequencing was done on a sample of blood. These receptor sequences come from a man aged 80 or over in good health.

About this clonotype itself: This may arise from a read error, as a much more abundant clone is one base away. This chain uses TRBV7-9 with TRBJ1-2; 7 bases line up with TRBD1. The CDR3 runs 12 residues. Germline CDR1 is SEHNR and CDR2 is FQNEAQ (reference sequence). CDR3 in amino acids: CVSSLGTDGYTF. DNA of the CDR3: TGTGTCAGCAGCTTAGGGACAGATGGCTACACCTTC. Full variable domain (rest looked up from reference TRBV7-9 and TRBJ1-2): DTGVSQNPRHKITKRGQNVTFRCDPISEHNRLYWYRQTLGQGPEFLTYFQNEAQLEKSRLLSDRFSAERPKGSFSTLEIQRTEQGDSAMYLCVSSLGTDGYTFGSGTRLTVV.

The chain recombines TRBV20-1 with TRBJ2-5; the D gene is possibly TRBD2 (6 bases). From germline, CDR1 is DFQATT and CDR2 SNEGSKA (reference sequence). The CDR3 sequence is 15 residues long. V shed 1 base and J shed 2 bases, with 14 bases lying between them. This CDR3 is CSARVLSGLQETQYF. As DNA, the CDR3 is TGCAGTGCTAGAGTGCTAAGCGGACTACAAGAGACCCAGTACTTC.

The genes are TRBV5-5 and TRBJ1-2; D possibly corresponds to TRBD1 (5 bases). The germline V and J ends were trimmed by 4 bases and 1 base, with 11 bases remaining between them. The CDR3 runs to 14 residues. Germline loops: CDR1 SGHKS, CDR2 YYEKEE (reference sequence). The CDR3 is CASSTWDLNYGYTF. The CDR3 nucleotides are TGTGCCAGCAGCACCTGGGACCTTAACTATGGCTACACCTTC.

V is TRBV4-2 and J is TRBJ2-1; TRBD1 or TRBD2 may be the D gene (7 bases each). The J call is doubtful: the DNA matches TRBJ2-7 better. CDR1 and CDR2 (germline): LGHNA, YNFKEQ. The CDR3 is 16 amino acids. In DNA, the CDR3 is TGTGCCAGCAGCCAAGATAAGGCAGGGGGGGGCTACGAGCAGTACTTC. It codes for CASSQDKAGGGYEQYF.

The gene calls are TRBV4-2 and TRBJ2-7; 10 nucleotides agree with TRBD2. The better agreement between TRBJ2-5 and the DNA end casts doubt on the J call. The CDR3 extends over 14 amino acids. From germline, CDR1 is LGHNA and CDR2 YNFKEQ. DNA for the CDR3: TGTGCCAGCAGCCAAGAAAGACTAGCGGGGACCCAGTACTTC. Its translation is CASSQERLAGTQYF.

The chain carries TRBV20-1 and TRBJ2-5; maybe TRBD1 (6 bases). V dropped 0 bases and J dropped 4 bases, with 12 bases sitting between them. The length of the CDR3 is 14 residues. Per the germline V gene, CDR1 is DFQATT and CDR2 is SNEGSKA (reference sequence). The CDR3 is CSARDRARGETQYF. The CDR3 DNA sequence: TGCAGTGCTAGAGATAGGGCCAGGGGAGAGACCCAGTACTTC.

The CDR3 sequence is CASSQEARLDYGYTF. The CDR3 region has the DNA TGTGCCAGCAGCCAAGAGGCCAGGCTTGACTATGGCTACACCTTC. This chain joins TRBV3-1 and TRBJ1-2; no firm D call. The V end was cut by 0 bases, the J end by 3 bases, with 11 bases between. CDR1 is LGHDT and CDR2 is YNNKEL in the germline V gene (reference sequence). There are 15 residues in the CDR3.

The rearrangement links TRBV5-5 to TRBJ2-1; possible D gene TRBD2, 7 bases. Per the germline V gene, CDR1 is SGHKS and CDR2 is YYEKEE (reference sequence). The V and J ends lost 0 bases and 4 bases respectively, with 14 bases between them. This CDR3 contains 16 residues. The CDR3 sequence is CASSLARGAEYNEQFF. The CDR3 coding sequence is TGTGCCAGCAGCTTGGCCCGGGGGGCGGAGTACAATGAGCAGTTCTTC. Supplemented by reference TRBV5-5 and TRBJ2-1, the full variable domain reads DAGVTQSPTHLIKTRGQQVTLRCSPISGHKSVSWYQQVLGQGPQFIFQYYEKEERGRGNFPDRFSARQFPNYSSELNVNALLLGDSALYLCASSLARGAEYNEQFFGPGTRLTVL.